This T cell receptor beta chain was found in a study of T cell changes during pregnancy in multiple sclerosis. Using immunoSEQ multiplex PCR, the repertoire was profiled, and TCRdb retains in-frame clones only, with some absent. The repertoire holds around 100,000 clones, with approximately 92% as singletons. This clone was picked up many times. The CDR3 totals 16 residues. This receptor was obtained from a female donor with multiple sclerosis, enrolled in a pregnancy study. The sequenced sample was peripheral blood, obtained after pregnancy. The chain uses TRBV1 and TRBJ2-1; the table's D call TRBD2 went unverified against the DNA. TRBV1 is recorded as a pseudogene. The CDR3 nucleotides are TGCACCAGCAGCCAAGATGGGACTAGCGGGAGCAATGAGCAGTTCTTC. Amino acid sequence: CTSSQDGTSGSNEQFF.